The present T cell receptor beta chain was sequenced within a study of cytomegalovirus exposure and HLA in healthy donors. At the level of the study: Roughly 180 million T cells yielded around 100 million unique TCR beta sequences, as an earlier analysis found.

Study results and caveats: A later analysis by the authors found several of the most significant clusters apparently linked to common viral pathogens. The authors later linked a missense DCLRE1C variant to TCR beta V- and J-gene trimming. Researchers catalogued around 150 TCR beta chains as cytomegalovirus-associated.

Trimming stripped 8 bases from V and 6 bases from J, with 17 bases between. CDR1 is MNHNS, CDR2 SASEGT, per germline. CDR3 length equals 14 residues. Both 60 Vbeta primers and 13 Jbeta primers went into the PCR. The assay was immunoSEQ multiplex PCR, and TCRdb's table has in-frame clones only and misses some. The sample yields about 160,000 clones, more than 75% seen once. Of note for this clone: The antigen remains unidentified.

The chain is built from TRBV6-1 and TRBJ1-5; D remains unclear. Sequencing used PBMCs. The TCR was taken from a man aged 18 to 30 in good health and CMV-seropositive. DNA for the CDR3: TGTGCCAGCTCGCGAACAGACAAGTTTCAGCCCCAGCATTTT. This translates into CASSRTDKFQPQHF.